This passage covers 10 T cell receptor beta chains from one sample sequenced in a study of T cells in Graves' hyperthyroidism and ophthalmopathy. Amplification of TCR beta CDR3 regions used RNA as the template. The TCR CDR3 was amplified in a first-round RT-PCR using the HTBI primer set. TCRdb ran MiXCR on the multiplex PCR reads and lists one entry per CDR3 protein. Counted here are some 550,000 distinct CDR3 sequences, more than 15% occurring once; the ten biggest clones make up around 3.3%. The sample was blood. The receptors stem from a woman in her thirties or forties with Graves' ophthalmopathy.

This clonotype was seen ten or more times. The rearrangement joins TRBV12-3 or TRBV12-4 to TRBJ2-6; 8 nucleotides align to TRBD1. Germline trimming cut 7 bases from V and 1 base from J; bases unmatched to any gene: 9. This CDR3 is 17 amino acids long. The CDR3 is CASTRGTGLSGANVLTF. For the CDR3, the DNA is TGTGCCAGCACCAGGGGGACAGGATTATCTGGGGCCAACGTCCTGACTTTC.

In this sample, this clonotype turned up many times. The J gene is TRBJ2-6, the V gene TRBV2; 10 bases are shared with TRBD1. Germline CDR1 and CDR2: SNHLY and FYNNEI. The junction had 1 base not matched to a gene; V was cut back by 6 bases and J by 2 bases. The CDR3 has 15 residues. CDR3 bases: TGTGCCAGCAGGGACAGGGGGACTGGGGCCAACGTCCTGACTTTC. As protein: CASRDRGTGANVLTF.

This clonotype was seen a few times. The rearrangement links TRBV20-1 to TRBJ1-1; D unclear. Trimming pared 3 bases from V and 8 bases from J, leaving 16 bases between. CDR3 length: 13 residues. The germline CDR1 and CDR2 sequences are DFQATT and SNEGSKA (reference sequence). The CDR3 protein is CSARGVSFGEAFF. As DNA, the CDR3 is TGCAGTGCTAGGGGTGTCAGTTTCGGAGAAGCTTTCTTT.

Ten or more counts support this clonotype. This rearrangement joins TRBV3-1 to TRBJ1-2; tentative D call: TRBD1 (5 bases). V lost 1 base to trimming and J lost 1 base, with 7 bases between them. Germline loops: CDR1 LGHDT, CDR2 YNNKEL (reference sequence). The CDR3 spans 14 residues. The CDR3 DNA is TGTGCCAGCAGCCAAGTAGGACATAACTATGGCTACACCTTC. As protein: CASSQVGHNYGYTF.

This clonotype was detected many times. The J gene is TRBJ2-2, the V gene TRBV5-1; D might be TRBD2 (7 bases). Trimming took 3 bases from V and 5 from J, leaving 11 bases between them. Looked up from germline, CDR1 is SGHRS and CDR2 is YFSETQ. The CDR3 is 14 residues long. The CDR3 DNA reads TGCGCCAGCAGCTGGAAGGGGGGGACCGGGGAGCTGTTTTTT. It encodes CASSWKGGTGELFF. The variable domain in full, completed from reference TRBV5-1 and TRBJ2-2, reads KAGVTQTPRYLIKTRGQQVTLSCSPISGHRSVSWYQQTPGQGLQFLFEYFSETQRNKGNFPGRFSGRQFSNSRSEMNVSTLELGDSALYLCASSWKGGTGELFFGEGSRLTVL.

Ten or more counts support this clonotype. This rearrangement joins TRBV28 to TRBJ1-1; 8 bases line up with TRBD1. CDR3 length equals 15 residues. V lost 6 bases and J lost 1; bases outside the gene matches: 7. Germline V gene sequence: CDR1 MDHEN, CDR2 SYDVKM. CDR3 protein: CASSTTDRGNTEAFF. Written as DNA, the CDR3 is TGTGCCAGCAGCACAACTGACAGGGGGAACACTGAAGCTTTCTTT. Based on the CDR3 plus reference TRBV28 and TRBJ1-1, the full variable domain is DVKVTQSSRYLVKRTGEKVFLECVQDMDHENMFWYRQDPGLGLRLIYFSYDVKMKEKGDIPEGYSVSREKKERFSLILESASTNQTSMYLCASSTTDRGNTEAFFGQGTRLTVV.

V gene TRBV25-1 combines with J gene TRBJ1-2, with unresolved D. Trimming pared 6 bases from V and 3 bases from J, leaving 11 bases between. The germline V gene has CDR1 MGHDK and CDR2 SYGVNS. This CDR3 contains 13 residues. The CDR3 nucleotides read TGTGCCAGCAGCCGTAGGACCCACTATGGCTACACCTTC. Encoded protein: CASSRRTHYGYTF.

The genes are TRBV6-1 and TRBJ2-3; D is possibly TRBD1 or TRBD2 (6 bases each). This CDR3 is built from 17 residues. V was shortened by 6 bases and J by 0 bases, with 19 bases between the two germline ends. The germline V gene has CDR1 MNHNS and CDR2 SASEGT. CDR3 region: CASSRGGGLFSTDTQYF. The CDR3 nucleotides read TGTGCCAGCAGCCGTGGAGGGGGACTGTTTAGCACAGATACGCAGTATTTT.

This clonotype was seen only a few times. This may be a read error: a much more frequent sequence differs by one nucleotide. It is likely a read error, because the conserved phenylalanine at the end of the CDR3 is missing. V gene TRBV6-1 combines with J gene TRBJ1-2; weak D call: TRBD1 (5 bases). CDR1 MNHNS and CDR2 SASEGT come from the germline V gene. The ends were cut back, 6 bases at V and 2 bases at J, with 7 bases in the middle. The CDR3 loop spans 12 amino acids. CDR3 bases: TGTGCCAGCAGCCGGGACAACTATGGCTACACCCTC. Encoded protein: CASSRDNYGYTL.

V gene TRBV10-1 combines with J gene TRBJ1-1; unclear D gene. This CDR3 has 14 amino acids. The germline V gene has CDR1 WNHNN and CDR2 SYGVQD (reference sequence). V was shortened by 5 bases and J by 0 bases, with 10 bases between the two germline ends. CDR3: CASSKSRMNTEAFF. The DNA for the CDR3 is TGCGCCAGCAGTAAAAGCCGGATGAACACTGAAGCTTTCTTT.